These 32 T cell receptor beta chains originate from one sample sequenced in a study of blood T cell repertoires in COVID-19. The data were produced by immunoSEQ multiplex PCR, yet TCRdb's version contains in-frame clones alone and is incomplete. Of about 150,000 clones in the sample, about nine tenths were seen once. Sequences were obtained from peripheral blood. The receptors were sampled from a woman in her 70s with acute or convalescent COVID-19.

The J gene is TRBJ2-3, the V gene TRBV13, with a possible D match to TRBD2 (6 bases). This CDR3 is built from 14 residues. Trimming left V 1 base short and J 5 bases short, with 10 bases between. From germline, CDR1 is PRHDT and CDR2 FYEKMQ (reference sequence). CDR3 in amino acids: CASSLVAGQDTQYF. The CDR3 nucleotides are TGTGCCAGCAGCTTAGTGGCGGGGCAAGATACGCAGTATTTT. The whole variable domain, remainder taken from reference TRBV13 and TRBJ2-3, is AAGVIQSPRHLIKEKRETATLKCYPIPRHDTVYWYQQGPGQDPQFLISFYEKMQSDKGSIPDRFSAQQFSDYHSELNMSSLELGDSALYFCASSLVAGQDTQYFGPGTRLTVL.

V usage is TRBV4-2 and J usage is TRBJ1-5; 11 bases agree with TRBD1. J gave up 6 bases and V 1 base, and 5 bases lay outside the gene matches. Germline values: CDR1 LGHNA, CDR2 YNFKEQ. The CDR3 is made up of 16 amino acids. The CDR3 region has the DNA TGTGCCAGCAGCCAAGGGACAGGGGGCGGGGGTCAGCCCCAGCATTTT. This translates into CASSQGTGGGGQPQHF.

This sequence joins TRBV5-1 and TRBJ1-3; unclear D gene. Trimming cost V 4 bases and J 4 bases, with 6 bases left between them. Per the germline V gene, CDR1 is SGHRS and CDR2 is YFSETQ. CDR3 length equals 12 residues. This chain's CDR3 is CASSPGGNTIYF. CDR3 nucleotides: TGCGCCAGCAGCCCGGGGGGAAACACCATATATTTT.

The CDR3 DNA reads TGCGCCAGCAGCTTTACTAGCGGGAGGTCCAATGAGCAGTTCTTC. It codes for CASSFTSGRSNEQFF. The chain has TRBV5-1 and TRBJ2-1, with TRBD2 matching 12 bases. Germline V lookup: CDR1 SGHRS, CDR2 YFSETQ. J lost 6 bases, V lost 2 bases, and 3 bases had no gene match. CDR3 length: 15 residues. The variable domain in full, completed from reference TRBV5-1 and TRBJ2-1, reads KAGVTQTPRYLIKTRGQQVTLSCSPISGHRSVSWYQQTPGQGLQFLFEYFSETQRNKGNFPGRFSGRQFSNSRSEMNVSTLELGDSALYLCASSFTSGRSNEQFFGPGTRLTVL.

CDR3 nucleotides: TGTGCCAGCAAGATAGGACAGGGGTTCCTTGGCTACACCTTC. This translates into CASKIGQGFLGYTF. This rearrangement joins TRBV2 to TRBJ1-2; TRBD1 matches 9 bases. The CDR3 has 14 amino acids. V lost 7 bases, J lost 7 bases, and 10 bases stayed unmatched. Per germline, CDR1 SNHLY and CDR2 FYNNEI.

The chain joins TRBV29-1 to TRBJ2-1; D gene ambiguous. The germline V gene has CDR1 SQVTM and CDR2 ANQGSEA. V lost 7 bases and J 5 bases, leaving 6 bases between the germline ends. This CDR3 has 10 amino acids. CDR3 DNA: TGCAGCGGAATAGACAATGAGCAGTTCTTC. Translating gives CSGIDNEQFF.

The chain links TRBV5-1 to TRBJ1-2, with a possible D match to TRBD1 (6 bases). CDR3 length equals 13 residues. Germline CDR1 is SGHRS and CDR2 is YFSETQ. V was pared by 0 bases and J by 8 bases, with 11 bases between. The CDR3 is CASSLGSGDGYTF. In nucleotides, the CDR3 is TGCGCCAGCAGCTTGGGCTCAGGGGACGGCTACACCTTC.

The V gene is TRBV7-9, the J gene TRBJ2-1, with 7 bases matching TRBD2. J gave up 4 bases and V 4 bases, and 4 bases lay outside the gene matches. Germline CDR1 is SEHNR and CDR2 is FQNEAQ (reference sequence). The CDR3 has 14 amino acids. The CDR3 nucleotides are TGTGCCAGCAGCTCACTAGCGCAATACAATGAGCAGTTCTTC. As protein: CASSSLAQYNEQFF.

The chain carries TRBV6-5 and TRBJ1-5; D call uncertain. Germline values: CDR1 MNHEY, CDR2 SVGAGI. The length of the CDR3 is 13 residues. The V and J ends lost 8 bases and 0 bases respectively, with 8 bases between them. Written as DNA, the CDR3 is TGTGCCAGCCGGGGAAATAGCAATCAGCCCCAGCATTTT. It specifies CASRGNSNQPQHF.

The chain joins TRBV6-5 to TRBJ2-5; possible D gene TRBD2, 6 bases. Per the germline V gene, CDR1 is MNHEY and CDR2 is SVGAGI. The CDR3 consists of 15 residues. V lost 0 bases, J lost 2 bases, and 10 bases lay in between. Here the CDR3 reads CASSYSGRRQETQYF. CDR3 coding DNA: TGTGCCAGCAGTTACTCGGGGAGGCGGCAAGAGACCCAGTACTTC.

V gene TRBV5-6 combines with J gene TRBJ1-1; D possibly corresponds to TRBD1 (5 bases). Germline-derived CDR1 and CDR2 are SGHDT and YYEEEE. This CDR3 contains 15 residues. Trimming took 0 bases from V and 3 from J, leaving 12 bases between them. DNA of the CDR3: TGTGCCAGCAGCTTGGGGGGCAGGGTTTACACTGAAGCTTTCTTT. The encoded protein is CASSLGGRVYTEAFF. The whole variable domain, filled in from reference TRBV5-6 and TRBJ1-1, reads DAGVTQSPTHLIKTRGQQVTLRCSPKSGHDTVSWYQQALGQGPQFIFQYYEEEERQRGNFPDRFSGHQFPNYSSELNVNALLLGDSALYLCASSLGGRVYTEAFFGQGTRLTVV.

The chain recombines TRBV25-1 with TRBJ2-3; 7 bases are a match to TRBD2. The CDR3 loop spans 16 amino acids. V gave up 4 bases and J gave up 3 bases; unmatched junction bases: 10. Germline CDR1 and CDR2: MGHDK and SYGVNS. CDR3 in amino acids: CASSGGGFWGTDTQYF. The DNA of the CDR3 is TGTGCCAGCAGTGGGGGAGGGTTCTGGGGGACAGATACGCAGTATTTT. The whole variable domain, remainder taken from reference TRBV25-1 and TRBJ2-3, is EADIYQTPRYLVIGTGKKITLECSQTMGHDKMYWYQQDPGMELHLIHYSYGVNSTEKGDLSSESTVSRIRTEHFPLTLESARPSHTSQYLCASSGGGFWGTDTQYFGPGTRLTVL.

This clone was found once. The J gene is TRBJ1-1, the V gene TRBV2; D might be TRBD1 (6 bases). The germline V and J ends were trimmed by 7 bases and 4 bases, with 7 bases remaining between them. Germline lookup yields CDR1 SNHLY and CDR2 FYNNEI. The CDR3 sequence is 11 residues long. The CDR3 DNA follows: TGTGCCAGCAAAGGGGGCACTGAAGCTTTCTTT. This sequence encodes CASKGGTEAFF.

The chain uses TRBV27 and TRBJ2-5, with D perhaps TRBD1 (6 bases). CDR3 size: 14 residues. V lost 1 base, J lost 1 base, and 7 bases lay in between. From germline, CDR1 is MNHEY and CDR2 SMNVEV (reference sequence). CDR3 protein: CASSLWGPQETQYF. As DNA, the CDR3 is TGTGCCAGCAGTTTATGGGGGCCCCAAGAGACCCAGTACTTC.

This sequence joins TRBV30 and TRBJ1-2; 7 bases agree with TRBD1. CDR1 is GTSNPN and CDR2 is SVGIG in the germline V gene (reference sequence). The CDR3 spans 14 residues. V lost 2 bases and J lost 1; bases outside the gene matches: 4. The DNA of the CDR3 is TGTGCCTGGAGTCGGGGGACAGATAACTATGGCTACACCTTC. It encodes CAWSRGTDNYGYTF.

This clone was detected only once. This chain links TRBV5-1 with TRBJ2-2, with 7 bases aligning to TRBD2. Germline V gene data show CDR1 as SGHRS and CDR2 as YFSETQ. The V segment lost 3 bases and the J segment 5 bases; nucleotides outside the gene matches: 7. The CDR3 is 15 amino acids. The CDR3 here is CASSSKSGGTGELFF. The CDR3 DNA follows: TGCGCCAGCAGCTCGAAGTCCGGGGGGACCGGGGAGCTGTTTTTT.

Only a few counts were recorded for this clone. The chain uses TRBV30 and TRBJ2-2; 8 nucleotides align to TRBD2. This CDR3 spans 13 amino acids. Per the germline V gene, CDR1 is GTSNPN and CDR2 is SVGIG (reference sequence). V was pared by 2 bases and J by 5 bases, with 1 base of the junction left unmatched. The CDR3 DNA reads TGTGCCTGGAGTCGCGGGGGGACCGGGGAGCTGTTTTTT. Translating gives CAWSRGGTGELFF. Full variable domain (missing parts from reference TRBV30 and TRBJ2-2): SQTIHQWPATLVQPVGSPLSLECTVEGTSNPNLYWYRQAAGRGLQLLFYSVGIGQISSEVPQNLSASRPQDRQFILSSKKLLLSDSGFYLCAWSRGGTGELFFGEGSRLTVL.

The V gene is TRBV3-1 (or the pseudogene TRBV3-2), the J gene TRBJ1-5, with D perhaps TRBD1 (5 bases). Germline V CDR1 and CDR2: LGHDT, YNNKEL (reference sequence). V gave up 1 base and J gave up 6 bases, with 7 bases separating them. The CDR3 is made up of 13 amino acids. CDR3 residues: CASSQGQSQPQHF. CDR3 nucleotides: TGTGCCAGCAGCCAAGGACAGTCTCAGCCCCAGCATTTT.

This clone was detected only once. This chain joins TRBV2 and TRBJ1-6, with 7 bases lining up with TRBD1. Germline CDR1 and CDR2: SNHLY and FYNNEI. The ends lost 6 bases at V and 0 bases at J; junction bases unmatched: 5. The CDR3 spans 16 residues. For the CDR3, the DNA is TGTGCCAGCAGGACAGGGTCGAGCTCCTATAATTCACCCCTCCACTTT. As protein: CASRTGSSSYNSPLHF. The full variable domain, completed using reference TRBV2 and TRBJ1-6, is EPEVTQTPSHQVTQMGQEVILRCVPISNHLYFYWYRQILGQKVEFLVSFYNNEISEKSEIFDDQFSVERPDGSNFTLKIRSTKLEDSAMYFCASRTGSSSYNSPLHFGNGTRLTVT.

The gene calls are TRBV6-1 and TRBJ1-4; D is unclear. The CDR3 is 11 residues long. CDR1 is MNHNS and CDR2 is SASEGT in the germline V gene. V was trimmed by 6 bases and J by 13 bases, leaving 12 bases between them. CDR3 loop: CASSSAGRLFF. The CDR3 bases are TGTGCCAGCAGCTCCGCCGGGAGACTGTTTTTT.

V is TRBV5-8 and J is TRBJ2-3, with 8 bases aligning to TRBD2. This CDR3 is built from 16 residues. V lost 4 bases, J lost 2 bases, and 9 bases stayed unmatched. In germline, CDR1 is SGHTS, CDR2 YDEGEE. The CDR3 sequence is CASSPSGGRATDTQYF. The CDR3 DNA reads TGTGCCAGCAGCCCTTCGGGGGGGCGGGCCACAGATACGCAGTATTTT.

The chain's CDR3 is CASSLDGGPGTGIYSNQPQHF. The CDR3, as DNA: TGTGCCAGCAGCTTAGACGGAGGCCCCGGGACAGGGATTTATAGCAATCAGCCCCAGCATTTT. The chain combines TRBV11-3 with TRBJ1-5, with 9 bases aligning to TRBD1. The J segment lost 0 bases and the V segment lost 0 bases, leaving 15 bases of the junction unmatched. Germline V gene data show CDR1 as SGHNT and CDR2 as YENEEA. This CDR3 has 21 residues.

This clone appeared a single time. The V gene is TRBV30, the J gene TRBJ2-3; tentatively, D is TRBD2 (6 bases). V gave up 0 bases and J gave up 3 bases, with 13 bases separating them. This CDR3 spans 15 amino acids. Germline loops: CDR1 GTSNPN, CDR2 SVGIG (reference sequence). CDR3 protein: CAWSVRGSLTDTQYF. In nucleotides, the CDR3 is TGTGCCTGGAGTGTTCGGGGGTCGCTAACAGATACGCAGTATTTT. Using reference TRBV30 and TRBJ2-3 for the parts outside the CDR3, the full variable domain is SQTIHQWPATLVQPVGSPLSLECTVEGTSNPNLYWYRQAAGRGLQLLFYSVGIGQISSEVPQNLSASRPQDRQFILSSKKLLLSDSGFYLCAWSVRGSLTDTQYFGPGTRLTVL.

This chain joins TRBV7-2 and TRBJ1-5, with 7 bases aligning to TRBD1. The CDR3 is 16 amino acids. Trimming at V came to 2 bases and at J to 2 bases, leaving 6 bases not matched to a gene. Germline-derived CDR1 and CDR2 are SGHTA and FQGNSA. The CDR3 coding sequence is TGTGCCAGCAGCTTAATTGGAGGGGGCGGCAATCAGCCCCAGCATTTT. Translated: CASSLIGGGGNQPQHF.

The chain carries TRBV9 and TRBJ2-1, with 8 bases identical to TRBD2. CDR1 and CDR2 from the germline V gene are SGDLS and YYNGEE. The CDR3 runs to 18 residues. V shed 3 bases and J 3 bases; nucleotides not matched to a gene: 14. The CDR3 loop reads CASSASPLGAGGYNEQFF. The CDR3 region has the DNA TGTGCCAGCAGCGCGAGCCCCTTGGGGGCGGGAGGCTACAATGAGCAGTTCTTC.

This sequence joins TRBV6-5 and TRBJ2-7; D perhaps matches TRBD1 (5 bases). This CDR3 spans 14 amino acids. The germline CDR1 and CDR2 sequences are MNHEY and SVGAGI. The V and J ends lost 6 bases and 2 bases respectively, with 14 bases between them. CDR3 sequence reads: CASSRDSLAYEQYF. In DNA form, the CDR3 reads TGTGCCAGCAGCCGAGACAGCTTAGCCTACGAGCAGTACTTC.

The genes are TRBV2 and TRBJ2-1, with 8 nucleotides matching TRBD1. The CDR3 totals 13 residues. Germline-derived CDR1 and CDR2 are SNHLY and FYNNEI. The V and J ends lost 8 bases and 6 bases, in that order; junction bases with no gene match: 6. CDR3 residues: CASRQGTSNEQFF. In nucleotides, the CDR3 is TGTGCCAGCCGACAGGGGACCTCCAATGAGCAGTTCTTC.

The chain joins TRBV10-3 to TRBJ2-1; TRBD1 agrees at 8 bases. Trimming took 6 bases from V and 6 from J; bases not matched to a gene: 7. Germline assignment: CDR1 ENHRY and CDR2 SYGVKD. There are 14 residues in the CDR3. This CDR3 is CAISGQGGVNEQFF. The CDR3 DNA reads as TGTGCCATCAGCGGACAGGGTGGGGTCAATGAGCAGTTCTTC.

CDR3 sequence: CASRVSSFGRVDNPGAGELFF. Written as DNA, the CDR3 is TGCGCCAGCCGCGTCAGTTCTTTTGGCCGCGTCGACAACCCCGGGGCCGGGGAGCTGTTTTTT. This chain uses TRBV23-1 with TRBJ2-2; weak D call: TRBD2 (5 bases). TRBV23-1 is an ORF, with its function uncertain. This CDR3 contains 21 residues. V gave up 8 bases and J gave up 6 bases, with 37 bases separating them.

This rearrangement joins TRBV2 to TRBJ1-5; 9 bases map to TRBD1. Germline trimming cut 6 bases from V and 6 bases from J; bases unmatched to any gene: 6. The CDR3 totals 14 residues. Germline V gene data show CDR1 as SNHLY and CDR2 as FYNNEI. In DNA, the CDR3 is TGTGCCAGCAGGAGGACAGGGGCGGGTCAGCCCCAGCATTTT. This codes for CASRRTGAGQPQHF.

The gene calls are TRBV30 and TRBJ1-2, with no clear D. This CDR3 has 13 residues. Trimming pared 0 bases from V and 3 bases from J, leaving 8 bases between. Germline V CDR1 and CDR2: GTSNPN, SVGIG (reference sequence). CDR3 sequence reads: CAWSVGSDYGYTF. For the CDR3, the DNA is TGTGCCTGGAGTGTCGGGTCGGACTATGGCTACACCTTC.

This clone has a single count. This chain uses TRBV27 with TRBJ2-7; perhaps TRBD2 as D (7 bases). Between the trimmed V and J ends, which lost 0 bases and 2 bases, there was a span of 11 bases. CDR1 is MNHEY, CDR2 SMNVEV, per germline (reference sequence). CDR3 length equals 15 residues. The CDR3: CASSLSWGGPYEQYF. The DNA of the CDR3 is TGTGCCAGCAGTTTATCGTGGGGGGGCCCCTACGAGCAGTACTTC.